This entry lists 18 T cell receptor beta chains sequenced from one sample in a study of vaccination effects on CD4 cells after COVID-19. The protocol was immunoSEQ multiplex PCR, while the TCRdb copy is restricted to in-frame clones and leaves out a portion. This table has about 72,000 clones, around 81% appearing once. These TCRs' antigens remain unknown. After expansion with viral peptide pools in the ViraFEST assay, antigen-specific CD4+ T cells were sequenced. At the end of less than 12 days of culture, CD4+ T cells were isolated. As their vaccination, participants received two doses of either BNT162b2 or mRNA-1273. The sequenced sample was CD4+ T cells from PBMCs cultured with HCoV-229E spike peptides, obtained after COVID-19 vaccination. Source of these receptors: a human donor who received a COVID-19 vaccine.

The chain is built from TRBV30 and TRBJ1-3; possibly TRBD1 for D (6 bases). In germline, CDR1 is GTSNPN, CDR2 SVGIG (reference sequence). This CDR3 region has 14 residues. Trimming stripped 2 bases from V and 3 bases from J, with 11 bases between. The chain's CDR3 is CAWSLTGSGNTIYF. For the CDR3, the DNA is TGTGCCTGGAGTCTTACAGGGAGTGGAAACACCATATATTTT.

The rearrangement uses TRBV29-1 and TRBJ1-1; tentative D call: TRBD1 (5 bases). The V gene lost 4 bases and the J gene lost 1 base, with 10 bases spanning the gap. The CDR3 is made up of 13 amino acids. Germline V lookup: CDR1 SQVTM, CDR2 ANQGSEA. The CDR3 is CSVGRQSNTEAFF. CDR3 nucleotides: TGCAGCGTTGGTCGACAGTCGAACACTGAAGCTTTCTTT.

This chain connects TRBV7-8 to TRBJ1-5; weak D call: TRBD1 (6 bases). This CDR3 has 14 amino acids. Germline V gene sequence: CDR1 SGHVS, CDR2 FQNEAQ. Trimming stripped 1 base from V and 5 bases from J, with 9 bases between. The CDR3 DNA is TGTGCCAGCAGCTTAGTATCAGGGGATCAGCCCCAGCATTTT. Translated: CASSLVSGDQPQHF.

The gene calls are TRBV2 and TRBJ1-4; TRBD1 is a possible D gene (5 bases). Trimming left V 9 bases short and J 4 bases short, with 15 bases between. Per germline, CDR1 SNHLY and CDR2 FYNNEI. The CDR3 extends over 14 amino acids. The CDR3 sequence: CASGRGPLNEKLFF. The CDR3, as DNA: TGTGCCAGTGGGCGGGGCCCGCTTAATGAAAAACTGTTTTTT.

The CDR3 region has the DNA TGTGCCAGTAGTCTCCGGACTAGCAGGACACAAGAGACCCAGTACTTC. This encodes CASSLRTSRTQETQYF. The V and J genes are TRBV19 and TRBJ2-5; TRBD2 matches at 8 bases. V lost 5 bases and J lost 2; bases outside the gene matches: 10. This CDR3 has 16 residues. Per the germline V gene, CDR1 is LNHDA and CDR2 is SQIVND (reference sequence).

This chain joins TRBV24-1 and TRBJ2-3; 9 nucleotides agree with TRBD2. With 3 bases clipped from V and 3 bases from J, the junction kept 12 bases outside the gene matches. The V gene's germline CDR1 is KGHDR and CDR2 SFDVKD. The length of the CDR3 is 18 residues. CDR3 sequence reads: CATSDPLPRGGATDTQYF. DNA of the CDR3: TGTGCCACCAGTGATCCCCTACCTCGCGGGGGGGCAACAGATACGCAGTATTTT.

This clone was detected a few times. V usage is TRBV7-2 and J usage is TRBJ2-5; 10 positions agree with TRBD1. There are 14 residues in the CDR3. Germline loops: CDR1 SGHTA, CDR2 FQGNSA. V lost 4 bases and J lost 2; bases outside the gene matches: 1. The CDR3: CASSSDRGQETQYF. The CDR3 coding sequence is TGTGCCAGCAGCTCGGACAGGGGGCAAGAGACCCAGTACTTC.

On this clone itself: An end of the junction does not agree with germline; a read error may underlie this. The chain is built from TRBV6-1 and TRBJ2-4; 7 nucleotides agree with TRBD1. This CDR3 comprises 16 residues. Looked up from germline, CDR1 is MNHNS and CDR2 is SASEGT. The DNA for the CDR3 is TGTGCCAGCAGGGAAGACAGGGTGATAGGCAAAAACATTCAGTACTTC. As protein: CASREDRVIGKNIQYF.

The rearrangement links TRBV6-1 to TRBJ2-7; TRBD1 or TRBD2 may be the D gene (5 bases each). The V gene's germline CDR1 is MNHNS and CDR2 SASEGT. The CDR3 spans 14 residues. V lost 3 bases, J lost 7 bases, and 16 bases lay in between. CDR3 DNA sequence: TGTGCCAGCAGTGAGTTGGGACCAACTCTTGAGCAGTACGTC. Residues: CASSELGPTLEQYV.

The chain uses TRBV27 and TRBJ2-5; TRBD2 matches at 11 bases. V lost 3 bases and J lost 2; bases outside the gene matches: 5. The CDR3 is 16 residues long. CDR1 and CDR2 from the germline V gene are MNHEY and SMNVEV (reference sequence). The chain's CDR3 is CASSFGLAGGQETQYF. DNA for the CDR3: TGTGCCAGCAGTTTTGGGCTAGCGGGGGGACAAGAGACCCAGTACTTC.

This clone turned up a few times. V usage is TRBV6-2 or TRBV6-3 and J usage is TRBJ2-7; D gene unclear. Germline values: CDR1 MNHEY, CDR2 SVGEGT. The CDR3 extends over 11 amino acids. Trimming shortened V by 5 bases and J by 3 bases, and 5 bases separated the two germline ends. In DNA, the CDR3 is TGTGCCAGCAGTGACCTCTACGAGCAGTACGTC. It translates to CASSDLYEQYV.

This clone appeared a single time. This sequence joins TRBV28 and TRBJ1-4; possibly TRBD1 for D (5 bases). Germline assignment: CDR1 MDHEN and CDR2 SYDVKM. The CDR3 totals 12 residues. V was trimmed by 5 bases and J by 16 bases, leaving 17 bases between them. The CDR3 here is CASSLLQGPPFF. The CDR3 DNA follows: TGTGCCAGCAGTCTACTCCAGGGACCCCCGTTTTTT.

This chain joins TRBV7-9 and TRBJ2-5; 11 positions agree with TRBD2. Germline CDR1 and CDR2: SEHNR and FQNEAQ (reference sequence). The CDR3 contains 16 residues. J lost 3 bases, V lost 4 bases, and 7 bases had no gene match. The CDR3 bases are TGTGCCAGCAGCTCCATACGACTAGCGGGGAAAGAGACCCAGTACTTC. This gives the protein CASSSIRLAGKETQYF.

Only one count was recorded for this clone. The chain is built from TRBV5-1 and TRBJ1-2; no clear D gene. CDR1 and CDR2 from the germline V gene are SGHRS and YFSETQ. CDR3 size: 15 residues. The V and J ends lost 4 bases and 3 bases respectively, with 16 bases between them. Here the CDR3 DNA reads TGCGCCAGCAGCGACGAAACGTTCTTTGACTATGGCTACACCTTC. This encodes CASSDETFFDYGYTF.

This clone was counted a few times. The chain employs TRBV2 and TRBJ1-6; D possibly corresponds to TRBD1 (5 bases). The CDR3 has 15 amino acids. The germline gives CDR1 SNHLY, CDR2 FYNNEI. V lost 0 bases to trimming and J lost 10 bases, with 13 bases between them. CDR3 in DNA: TGTGCCAGCAGTGAAGCGCTTGCAGGGAGGTCACCCCTCCACTTT. It yields the protein CASSEALAGRSPLHF. Based on the CDR3 plus reference TRBV2 and TRBJ1-6, the full variable domain is EPEVTQTPSHQVTQMGQEVILRCVPISNHLYFYWYRQILGQKVEFLVSFYNNEISEKSEIFDDQFSVERPDGSNFTLKIRSTKLEDSAMYFCASSEALAGRSPLHFGNGTRLTVT.

V gene TRBV5-5 combines with J gene TRBJ2-7; 8 bases agree with TRBD2. J gave up 0 bases and V 4 bases, and 6 bases lay outside the gene matches. CDR3 size: 15 residues. Germline CDR1 reads SGHKS; CDR2 reads YYEKEE (reference sequence). CDR3 sequence reads: CASSPGGGSSYEQYV. CDR3 nucleotides: TGTGCCAGCAGCCCGGGGGGGGGAAGCTCCTACGAGCAGTACGTC.

The chain has TRBV28 and TRBJ2-7; either TRBD1 or TRBD2 may supply D (5 bases each). Germline V CDR1 and CDR2: MDHEN, SYDVKM. V was clipped by 5 bases and J by 6 bases, with 23 bases between them. The CDR3 totals 16 residues. The CDR3: CASSGGVSASISEQYV. The CDR3 DNA reads as TGTGCCAGCAGTGGGGGAGTTAGTGCTAGCATCAGCGAGCAGTACGTC.

The chain is built from TRBV5-5 and TRBJ1-2; D is perhaps TRBD1 (5 bases). The V gene's germline CDR1 is SGHKS and CDR2 YYEKEE (reference sequence). V lost 0 bases to trimming and J lost 0 bases, with 12 bases between them. The CDR3 covers 16 residues. For the CDR3, the DNA is TGTGCCAGCAGCTTGGGAGAGGGGTCGGCTAACTATGGCTACACCTTC. Translation gives CASSLGEGSANYGYTF.